This TCR beta chain was sequenced during a study of breast tumors, draining lymph nodes, adjacent tissues. This CDR3 contains 15 residues. Germline V lookup: CDR1 SGHDT, CDR2 YYEEEE. Losses at the gene ends were 4 bases for V and 7 bases for J; bases not matched to a gene: 7. The lymph nodes were axillary draining lymph nodes from breast cancer patients. This clonotype has a count of ten or more. TCRdb reanalysed the multiplex PCR reads using MiXCR and keeps one entry per CDR3 protein. This sample yields about 130,000 distinct CDR3 sequences, of which around 20% are seen a single time; about 2.2% belongs to the top ten.

The clonotype was recovered from a female donor with breast cancer. Some clones in this sample may be carry-over from other donors' samples. Sequencing was performed on axillary lymph node tissue. The V call is TRBV5-6, the J call TRBJ2-5, with TRBD2 matching 13 bases. CDR3 sequence reads: CASSATRLAGGTQYF. In nucleotides, the CDR3 is TGTGCCAGCAGCGCCACCCGACTAGCGGGAGGGACCCAGTACTTC.